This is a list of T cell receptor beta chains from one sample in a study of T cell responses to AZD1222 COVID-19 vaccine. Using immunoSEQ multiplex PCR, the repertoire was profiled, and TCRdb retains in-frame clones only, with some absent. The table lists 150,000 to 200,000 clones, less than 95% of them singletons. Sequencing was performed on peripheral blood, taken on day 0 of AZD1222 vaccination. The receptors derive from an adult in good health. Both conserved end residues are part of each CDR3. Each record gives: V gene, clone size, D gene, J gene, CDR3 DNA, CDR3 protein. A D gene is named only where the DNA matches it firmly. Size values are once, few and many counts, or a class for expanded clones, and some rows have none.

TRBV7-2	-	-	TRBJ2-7	TGTGCCAGCAGACTAGTCTTGTCCTACGAGCAGTACTTC	CASRLVLSYEQYF
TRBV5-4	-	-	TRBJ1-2	TGTGCCAGCAGCGGGACCCAGATGAACTATGGCTACACCTTC	CASSGTQMNYGYTF
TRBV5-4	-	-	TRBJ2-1	TGTGCCAGCACGGGGCTCCACTCCAATGAGCAGTTCTTC	CASTGLHSNEQFF
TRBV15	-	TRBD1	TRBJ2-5	TGTGCCACCAGGAATAGACAGGGGGCGCGTGAGACCCAGTACTTC	CATRNRQGARETQYF
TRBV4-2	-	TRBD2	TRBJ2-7	TGTGCCAGCAGCCAAGAGGGGGGGTACTACGAGCAGTACTTC	CASSQEGGYYEQYF
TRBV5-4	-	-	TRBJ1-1	TGTGCCAGCAGCCTCGACAGAGACCGCCAAGCTTTCTTT	CASSLDRDRQAFF
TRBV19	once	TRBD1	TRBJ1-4	TGTGCCAGTAGTCCGGACAGGGGGCTGGCTAATGAAAAACTGTTTTTT	CASSPDRGLANEKLFF
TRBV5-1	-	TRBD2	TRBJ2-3	TGCGCCAGCAGCGAGGGGACTAGCGGCACAGATACGCAGTATTTT	CASSEGTSGTDTQYF
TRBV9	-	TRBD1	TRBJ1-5	TGTGCCAACCGGAAGGGACAGCACAATCAGCCCCAGCATTTT	CANRKGQHNQPQHF
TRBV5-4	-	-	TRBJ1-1	TGTGCCAGCACCCCGGGGGGTAACACTGAAGCTTTCTTT	CASTPGGNTEAFF
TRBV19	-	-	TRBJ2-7	TGTGCCAGTAGTCCAAGAGCCCTCTATCAGGGGATTCCCTACGAGCAGTACTTC	CASSPRALYQGIPYEQYF
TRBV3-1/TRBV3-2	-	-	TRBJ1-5	TGTGCCAGCAGCCAAGTGAGGGATAGCAATCAGCCCCAGCATTTT	CASSQVRDSNQPQHF
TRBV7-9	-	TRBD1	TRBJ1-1	TGTGCCAGCAGCTTAGGGACAGGGGGTGATACTGAAGCTTTCTTT	CASSLGTGGDTEAFF
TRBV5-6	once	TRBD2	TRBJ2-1	TGTGCCAGCAGCTTACCAGCGGGGGGAAATGAGCAGTTCTTC	CASSLPAGGNEQFF
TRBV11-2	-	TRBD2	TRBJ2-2	TGTGCCAGCAGCTTAGGCCCGACTAGCGGCGGGGAGCTGTTTTTT	CASSLGPTSGGELFF
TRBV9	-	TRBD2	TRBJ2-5	TGTGCCAGCAGCGTAGGTAGTGGAGCGGGGGGTTCCCAAGAGACCCAGTACTTC	CASSVGSGAGGSQETQYF
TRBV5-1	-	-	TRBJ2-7	TGCGCCAGCAGCACCGAAAGGACCATCTCCTACGAGCAGTACTTC	CASSTERTISYEQYF
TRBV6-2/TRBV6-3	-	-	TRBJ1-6	TGTGCCAGCAGTACCACGGGACACGTCGGGTCACCCCTCCACTTT	CASSTTGHVGSPLHF
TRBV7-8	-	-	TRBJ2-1	TGTGCCAGCAGCCCGGTTCGGGGCCACAATGAGCAGTTCTTC	CASSPVRGHNEQFF
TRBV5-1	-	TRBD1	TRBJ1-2	TGCGCCAGCAGCCCGGGACAGGGCGTTCTGGAAGGCTACACCTTC	CASSPGQGVLEGYTF
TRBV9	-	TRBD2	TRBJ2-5	TGTGCCAGCAGCAGCCAGCGGGGGGACCAAGAGACCCAGTACTTC	CASSSQRGDQETQYF
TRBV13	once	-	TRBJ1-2	TGTGCCAGCAGCTTAGTTCAGTCGATTAGGGTGTATGGCTACACCTTC	CASSLVQSIRVYGYTF
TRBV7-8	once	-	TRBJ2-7	TGTGCCAGCAGCTCGATGAGGGACACTACCTACGAGCAGTACTTC	CASSSMRDTTYEQYF
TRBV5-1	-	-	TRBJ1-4	TGCGCCAGCAGCTTGGGTGGCAGGGATAATGAAAAACTGTTTTTT	CASSLGGRDNEKLFF
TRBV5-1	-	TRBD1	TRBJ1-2	TGCGCCAGCAGCTTGGGACAGGGGGCAATAGGCTACACCTTC	CASSLGQGAIGYTF
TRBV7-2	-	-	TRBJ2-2	TGTGCCAGCAGCTTAGGCCAGATCACCGGGGAGCTGTTTTTT	CASSLGQITGELFF
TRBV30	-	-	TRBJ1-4	TGTGCCTGGAGTCGGGGGGCGCAACATGAAAAACTGTTTTTT	CAWSRGAQHEKLFF
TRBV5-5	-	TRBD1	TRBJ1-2	TGTGCCAGCAGCTTCGGACAGGGGGCAGATGGCTACACCTTC	CASSFGQGADGYTF
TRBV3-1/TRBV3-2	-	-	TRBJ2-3	TGTGCCAGCAGCCAAGATCTTTACCGGAGGAGCACAGATACGCAGTATTTT	CASSQDLYRRSTDTQYF
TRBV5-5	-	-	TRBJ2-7	TGTGCCAGCAGTGGGGCGGGTAGCTCCTACGAGCAGTACTTC	CASSGAGSSYEQYF
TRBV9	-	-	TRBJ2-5	TGTGCCAGCAGCGTAGACGTGGGGGAAGGGACCCAGTACTTC	CASSVDVGEGTQYF
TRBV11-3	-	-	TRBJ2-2	TGTGCCAGCAGCTCCGGGAATAATAACGGGGAGCTGTTTTTT	CASSSGNNNGELFF
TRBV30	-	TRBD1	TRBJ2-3	TGTGCCTGGGACAGGGATGTCACAGATACGCAGTATTTT	CAWDRDVTDTQYF
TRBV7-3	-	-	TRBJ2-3	TGTGCCAGCAGCTTATTGGCAGGGAGCACAGATACGCAGTATTTT	CASSLLAGSTDTQYF
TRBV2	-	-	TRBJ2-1	TGTGCCAGCAGGGTGGCGGGGTTGTCCTACAATGAGCAGTTCTTC	CASRVAGLSYNEQFF
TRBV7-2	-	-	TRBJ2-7	TGTGCCAGCAGCTCAAGACTTCCCCCCTACGAGCAGTACTTC	CASSSRLPPYEQYF
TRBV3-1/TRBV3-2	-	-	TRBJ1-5	TGTGCCAGCAGCCAACAACGGGGAGTAGGGCAGCCCCAGCATTTT	CASSQQRGVGQPQHF
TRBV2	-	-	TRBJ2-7	TGTGCCAGTTGGTCCCGGGAGCAGTACTTC	CASWSREQYF
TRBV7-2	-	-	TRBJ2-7	TGTGCCAGCAGCTTTCAGGGGGGACCCTACGAGCAGTACTTC	CASSFQGGPYEQYF
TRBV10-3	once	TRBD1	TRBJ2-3	TGTGCCATCAGCGGCGGGACAGGGGGCCGCACAGATACGCAGTATTTT	CAISGGTGGRTDTQYF
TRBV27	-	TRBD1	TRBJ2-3	TGTGCCAGCAGTTCACGGGACAGGGGAGGGGGCACAGATACGCAGTATTTT	CASSSRDRGGGTDTQYF
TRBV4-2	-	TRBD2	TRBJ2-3	TGTGCCAGCAGCCAAGGGCCACTAGCGGGGGCCAGCACAGATACGCAGTATTTT	CASSQGPLAGASTDTQYF
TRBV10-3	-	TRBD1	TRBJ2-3	TGTGCCATAGGCCCGGGACAGGGACGCACAGATACGCAGTATTTT	CAIGPGQGRTDTQYF
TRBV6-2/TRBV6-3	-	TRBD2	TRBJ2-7	TGTGCCAGCAGTCCGGCCGTACGGCTAGCGGGGGGGTTGTACGAGCAGTACTTC	CASSPAVRLAGGLYEQYF